The clone carrying this T cell receptor beta chain was observed a few times. Indicated time point: newly diagnosed GD, antithyroid drugs for less than 3 months. Generation of the TCR library employed RNA extracted from PBMCs. From an endocrinology department in Xi'an, China, came the patients. Germline CDR1 LNHDA, CDR2 SQIVND (reference sequence). The CDR3 spans 15 residues. With 7 bases removed from V and 0 bases from J, the gap between germline ends came to 13 bases. This sample is drawn from a study of regulatory T cells in long-lasting Graves disease. Combining iRepertoire HTBI primers with Arm-PCR of CDR3 regions, the authors built TCR beta libraries. Via MiXCR, TCRdb re-called the multiplex PCR reads, giving one row per CDR3 protein. Of around 450,000 distinct CDR3 sequences in the sample, roughly 17% were seen once. These same data were also listed under a study on T cells in Graves' hyperthyroidism and ophthalmopathy. That source notes: An absence of ophthalmopathy progression within 18 months meant stable Graves' hyperthyroidism. Ophthalmopathy was distinguished from stable hyperthyroidism by 13 V-J signatures.

The sequences come from peripheral blood mononuclear cells (PBMCs), collected at new diagnosis, from a patient treated with antithyroid drugs. The receptor's source is a man in his forties or fifties with Graves disease. This sequence joins TRBV19 and TRBJ2-1; D is perhaps TRBD2 (5 bases). The CDR3 nucleotides read TGTGCCAGTAAACAGTTCAGCGGCTCCTACAATGAGCAGTTCTTC. Its protein is CASKQFSGSYNEQFF.